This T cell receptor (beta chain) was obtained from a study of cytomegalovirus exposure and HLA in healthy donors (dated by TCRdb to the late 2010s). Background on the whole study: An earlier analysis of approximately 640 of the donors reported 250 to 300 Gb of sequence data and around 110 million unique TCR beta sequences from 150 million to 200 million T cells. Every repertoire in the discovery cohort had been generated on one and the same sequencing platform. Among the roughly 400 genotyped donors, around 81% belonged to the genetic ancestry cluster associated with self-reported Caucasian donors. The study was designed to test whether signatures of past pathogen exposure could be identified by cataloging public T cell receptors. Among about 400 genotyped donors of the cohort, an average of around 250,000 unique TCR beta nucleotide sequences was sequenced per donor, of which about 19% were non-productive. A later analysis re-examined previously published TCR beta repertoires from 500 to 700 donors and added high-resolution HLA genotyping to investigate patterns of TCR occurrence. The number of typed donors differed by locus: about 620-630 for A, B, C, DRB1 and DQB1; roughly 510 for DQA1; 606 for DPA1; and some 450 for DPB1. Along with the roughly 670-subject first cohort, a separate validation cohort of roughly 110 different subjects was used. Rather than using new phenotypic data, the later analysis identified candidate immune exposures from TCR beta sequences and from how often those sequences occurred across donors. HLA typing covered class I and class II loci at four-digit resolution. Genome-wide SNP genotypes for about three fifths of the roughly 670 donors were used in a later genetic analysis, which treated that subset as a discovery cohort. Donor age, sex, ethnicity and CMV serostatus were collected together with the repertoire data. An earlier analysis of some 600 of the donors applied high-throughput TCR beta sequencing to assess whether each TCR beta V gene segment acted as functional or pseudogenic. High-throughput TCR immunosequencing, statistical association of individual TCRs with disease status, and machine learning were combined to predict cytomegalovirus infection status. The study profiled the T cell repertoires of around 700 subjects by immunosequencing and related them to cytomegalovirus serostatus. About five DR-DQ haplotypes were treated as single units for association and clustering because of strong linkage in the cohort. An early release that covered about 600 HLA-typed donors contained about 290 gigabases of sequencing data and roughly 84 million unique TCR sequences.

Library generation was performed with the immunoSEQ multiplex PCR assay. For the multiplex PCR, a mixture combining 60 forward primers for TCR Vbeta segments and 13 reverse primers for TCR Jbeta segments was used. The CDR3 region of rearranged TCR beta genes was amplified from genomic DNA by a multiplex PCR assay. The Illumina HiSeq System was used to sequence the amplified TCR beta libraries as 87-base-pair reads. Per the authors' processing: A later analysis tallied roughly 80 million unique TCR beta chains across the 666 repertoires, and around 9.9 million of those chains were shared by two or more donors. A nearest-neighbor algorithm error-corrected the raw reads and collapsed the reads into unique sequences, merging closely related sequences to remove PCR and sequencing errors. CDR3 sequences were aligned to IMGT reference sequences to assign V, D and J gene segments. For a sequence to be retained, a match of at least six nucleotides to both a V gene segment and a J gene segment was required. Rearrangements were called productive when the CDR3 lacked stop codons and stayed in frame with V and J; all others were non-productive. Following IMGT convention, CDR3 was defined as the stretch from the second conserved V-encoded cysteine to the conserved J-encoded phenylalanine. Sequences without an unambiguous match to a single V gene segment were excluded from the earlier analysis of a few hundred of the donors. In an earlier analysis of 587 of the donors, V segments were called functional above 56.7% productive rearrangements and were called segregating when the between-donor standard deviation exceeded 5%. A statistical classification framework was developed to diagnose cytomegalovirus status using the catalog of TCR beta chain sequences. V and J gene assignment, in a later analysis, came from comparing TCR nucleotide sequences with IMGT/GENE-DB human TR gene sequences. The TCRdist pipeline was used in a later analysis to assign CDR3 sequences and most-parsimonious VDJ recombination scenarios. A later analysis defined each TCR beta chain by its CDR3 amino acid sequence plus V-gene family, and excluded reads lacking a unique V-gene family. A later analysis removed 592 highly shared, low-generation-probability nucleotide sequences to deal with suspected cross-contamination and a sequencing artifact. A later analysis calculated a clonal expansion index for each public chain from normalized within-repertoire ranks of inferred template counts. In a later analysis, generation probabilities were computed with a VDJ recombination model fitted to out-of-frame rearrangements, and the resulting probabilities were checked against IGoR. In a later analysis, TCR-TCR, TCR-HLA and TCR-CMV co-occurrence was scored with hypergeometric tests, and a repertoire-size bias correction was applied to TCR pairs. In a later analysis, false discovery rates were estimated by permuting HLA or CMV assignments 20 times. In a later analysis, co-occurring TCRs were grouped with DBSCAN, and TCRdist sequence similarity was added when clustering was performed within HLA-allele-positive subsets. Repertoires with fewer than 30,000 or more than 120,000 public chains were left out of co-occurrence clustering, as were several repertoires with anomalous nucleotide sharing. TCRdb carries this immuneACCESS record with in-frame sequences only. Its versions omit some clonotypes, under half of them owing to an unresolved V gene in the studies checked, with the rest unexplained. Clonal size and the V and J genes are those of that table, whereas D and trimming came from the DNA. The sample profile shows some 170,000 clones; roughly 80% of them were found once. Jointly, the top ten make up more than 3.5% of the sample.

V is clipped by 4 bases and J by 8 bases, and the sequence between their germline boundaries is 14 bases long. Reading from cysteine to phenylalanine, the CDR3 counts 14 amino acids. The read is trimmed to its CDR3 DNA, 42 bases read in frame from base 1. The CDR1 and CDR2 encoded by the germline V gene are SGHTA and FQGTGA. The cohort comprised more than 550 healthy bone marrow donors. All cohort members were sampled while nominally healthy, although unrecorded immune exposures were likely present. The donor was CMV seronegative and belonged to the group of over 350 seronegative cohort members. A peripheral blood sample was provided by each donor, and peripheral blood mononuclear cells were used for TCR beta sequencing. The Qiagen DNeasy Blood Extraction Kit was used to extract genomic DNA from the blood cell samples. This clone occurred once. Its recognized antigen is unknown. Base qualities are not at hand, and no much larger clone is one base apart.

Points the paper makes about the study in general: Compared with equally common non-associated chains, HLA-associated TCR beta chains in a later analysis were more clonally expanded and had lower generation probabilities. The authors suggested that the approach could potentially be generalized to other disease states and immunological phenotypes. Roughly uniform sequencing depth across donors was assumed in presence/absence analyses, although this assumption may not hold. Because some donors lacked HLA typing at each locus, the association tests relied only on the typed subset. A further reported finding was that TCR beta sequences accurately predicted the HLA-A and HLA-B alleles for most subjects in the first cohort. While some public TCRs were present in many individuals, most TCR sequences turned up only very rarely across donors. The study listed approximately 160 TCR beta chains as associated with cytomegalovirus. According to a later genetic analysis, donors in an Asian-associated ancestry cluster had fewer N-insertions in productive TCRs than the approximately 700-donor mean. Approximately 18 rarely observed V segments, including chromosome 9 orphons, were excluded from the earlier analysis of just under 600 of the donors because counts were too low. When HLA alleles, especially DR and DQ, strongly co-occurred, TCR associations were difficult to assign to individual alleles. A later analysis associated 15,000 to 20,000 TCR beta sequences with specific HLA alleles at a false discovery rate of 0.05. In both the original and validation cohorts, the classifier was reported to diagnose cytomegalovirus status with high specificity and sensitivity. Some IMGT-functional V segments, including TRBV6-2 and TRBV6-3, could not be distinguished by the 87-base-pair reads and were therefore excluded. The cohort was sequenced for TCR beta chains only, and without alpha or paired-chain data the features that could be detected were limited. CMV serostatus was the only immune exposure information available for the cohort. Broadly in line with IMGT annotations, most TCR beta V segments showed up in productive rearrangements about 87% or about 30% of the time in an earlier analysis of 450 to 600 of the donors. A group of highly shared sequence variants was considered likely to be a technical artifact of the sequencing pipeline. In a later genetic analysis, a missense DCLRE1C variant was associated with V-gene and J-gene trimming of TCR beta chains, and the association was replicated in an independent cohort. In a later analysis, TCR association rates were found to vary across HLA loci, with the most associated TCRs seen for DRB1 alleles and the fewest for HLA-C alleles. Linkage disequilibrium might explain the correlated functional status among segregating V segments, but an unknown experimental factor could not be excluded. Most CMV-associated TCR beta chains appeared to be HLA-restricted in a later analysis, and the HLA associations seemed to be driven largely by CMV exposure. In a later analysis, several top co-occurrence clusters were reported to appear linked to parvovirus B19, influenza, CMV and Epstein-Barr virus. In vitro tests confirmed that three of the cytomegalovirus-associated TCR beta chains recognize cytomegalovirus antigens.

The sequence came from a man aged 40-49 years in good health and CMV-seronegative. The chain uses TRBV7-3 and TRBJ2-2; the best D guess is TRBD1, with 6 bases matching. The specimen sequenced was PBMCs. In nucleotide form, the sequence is TGTGCCAGCAGCTCTACAGGGTGGGATGGGGAGCTGTTTTTT. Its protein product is CASSSTGWDGELFF.